These 14 T cell receptor beta chains came from one sample sequenced in a study of T cell responses to AZD1222 COVID-19 vaccine. Assay: immunoSEQ multiplex PCR; the TCRdb copy retains only in-frame clones and omits some. The table shows roughly 120,000 clones, with over 75% occurring only once. The source material was peripheral blood, sampled on day 0 of MenACWY control vaccination. Receptors were obtained from an adult in good health.

This chain joins TRBV30 and TRBJ2-5; 8 bases match TRBD2. Germline V gives CDR1 GTSNPN, CDR2 SVGIG (reference sequence). Unmatched junction bases numbered 5, after V lost 1 base and J lost 4 bases. The CDR3 length is 14 residues. The CDR3 region is CAWSASLAGETQYF. CDR3 nucleotide sequence: TGTGCCTGGAGTGCGAGTCTAGCGGGAGAGACCCAGTACTTC.

This chain joins TRBV7-8 and TRBJ1-4; TRBD1 agrees at 10 bases. With 5 bases clipped from V and 7 bases from J, the junction kept 10 bases outside the gene matches. This CDR3 contains 16 residues. CDR1 and CDR2 from the germline V gene are SGHVS and FQNEAQ. The CDR3 coding sequence is TGTGCCAGCAGCCCGGGACAGGGGACGTTTGGTGAAAAACTGTTTTTT. Translated, it gives CASSPGQGTFGEKLFF.

J is TRBJ2-3 and V is TRBV12-1. TRBV12-1 is classified as a pseudogene. This CDR3 contains 16 residues. The CDR3 nucleotides read TGTGCCAGCAGCTTACCGACCGATGCTAGCACAGATACGCAGTATTTT. Protein sequence: CASSLPTDASTDTQYF.

This clone has more than one count but fewer than ten. The V and J genes are TRBV4-1 and TRBJ1-1; D unclear. The CDR3 totals 15 residues. Trimming removed 4 bases from V and 5 bases from J, with 17 bases in between. Per the germline V gene, CDR1 is MGHRA and CDR2 is YSYEKL. In DNA form, the CDR3 reads TGCGCCAGCAGCCCGGAAGATGTTTGGCGAACTGAAGCTTTCTTT. Translating it yields CASSPEDVWRTEAFF.

The J gene is TRBJ2-4, the V gene TRBV19; D possibly corresponds to TRBD2 (6 bases). Germline V lookup: CDR1 LNHDA, CDR2 SQIVND (reference sequence). V dropped 5 bases and J dropped 3 bases, with 17 bases sitting between them. The CDR3 is 16 residues long. In nucleotides, the CDR3 is TGTGCCAGTAGTGTTACCGGGCTAGCGAACAAAAACATTCAGTACTTC. Residues: CASSVTGLANKNIQYF.

Here the CDR3 DNA reads TGCGCCAGCAGCTTGTACGGGATTGAGCAGTTCTTC. Its translation: CASSLYGIEQFF. V is TRBV5-1 and J is TRBJ2-1, with a weak D call TRBD2 (5 bases). This CDR3 spans 12 amino acids. The ends were cut back, 1 base at V and 9 bases at J, with 8 bases in the middle. Germline CDR1 reads SGHRS; CDR2 reads YFSETQ.

The chain recombines TRBV7-3 with TRBJ2-2; 7 bases align to TRBD2. V dropped 5 bases and J dropped 4; count of bases not matched to a gene: 10. Germline values: CDR1 SGHTA, CDR2 FQGTGA. The CDR3 consists of 16 residues. The CDR3 is CASSPPGRSGTGELFF. In nucleotides, the CDR3 is TGTGCCAGCAGCCCCCCCGGGAGGAGCGGCACCGGGGAGCTGTTTTTT. Variable domain in full (rest from reference TRBV7-3 and TRBJ2-2): GAGVSQTPSNKVTEKGKYVELRCDPISGHTALYWYRQSLGQGPEFLIYFQGTGAADDSGLPNDRFFAVRPEGSVSTLKIQRTERGDSAVYLCASSPPGRSGTGELFFGEGSRLTVL.

The chain joins TRBV4-1 to TRBJ1-2, with 7 bases fitting TRBD1. The V and J ends lost 0 bases and 7 bases, in that order; junction bases with no gene match: 11. Germline CDR1 reads MGHRA; CDR2 reads YSYEKL. The CDR3 loop spans 16 amino acids. Here the CDR3 reads CASSQDSRGGVGGYTF. The CDR3 nucleotides read TGCGCCAGCAGCCAAGATTCGCGAGGGGGCGTTGGTGGCTACACCTTC.

The V and J genes are TRBV30 and TRBJ2-7; TRBD2 matches 9 bases. Trimming removed 4 bases from V and 7 bases from J; junction bases left unmatched: 8. This CDR3 region has 13 residues. Germline CDR1 GTSNPN, CDR2 SVGIG (reference sequence). The CDR3: CAWTISGSREQYF. The CDR3 region has the DNA TGTGCCTGGACTATTAGCGGGAGTCGGGAGCAGTACTTC.

The V and J genes are TRBV21-1 and TRBJ2-5; TRBD2 is the table's D call, not checked against the DNA. TRBV21-1 has pseudogene status. The CDR3 has 16 residues. The CDR3 region is CASSKARREVQETQYF. CDR3 in DNA: TGTGCCAGCAGCAAAGCTCGTCGGGAGGTCCAAGAGACCCAGTACTTC.

This clone has more than one count but fewer than ten. The chain links TRBV30 to TRBJ1-6; no reliable D call. The CDR3 contains 14 residues. The V and J ends lost 0 bases and 7 bases respectively, with 10 bases between them. Germline V CDR1 and CDR2: GTSNPN, SVGIG (reference sequence). The CDR3, as DNA: TGTGCCTGGAGTGTAGGCAGTGGGAATTCACCCCTCCACTTT. It translates to CAWSVGSGNSPLHF. Full variable domain (remainder filled in from reference TRBV30 and TRBJ1-6): SQTIHQWPATLVQPVGSPLSLECTVEGTSNPNLYWYRQAAGRGLQLLFYSVGIGQISSEVPQNLSASRPQDRQFILSSKKLLLSDSGFYLCAWSVGSGNSPLHFGNGTRLTVT.

There are a few counts of this clone. The chain recombines TRBV4-1 with TRBJ2-6; no clear D gene. The CDR3 length is 18 residues. The ends were cut back, 4 bases at V and 1 base at J, with 17 bases in the middle. CDR1 is MGHRA and CDR2 is YSYEKL in the germline V gene. CDR3 in DNA: TGCGCCAGCAGCCTTCACGGAGCAAGAGAGTCTGGGGCCAACGTCCTGACTTTC. Translated, it gives CASSLHGARESGANVLTF.

This chain uses TRBV5-6 with TRBJ2-7; a possible D gene is TRBD1 (6 bases). With 2 bases removed from V and 7 bases from J, the gap between germline ends came to 7 bases. The CDR3 totals 11 residues. Germline V gene sequence: CDR1 SGHDT, CDR2 YYEEEE. CDR3: CASSFQGEQYF. The DNA of the CDR3 is TGTGCCAGCAGCTTTCAGGGGGAGCAGTACTTC.

The V call is TRBV19, the J call TRBJ1-5; 8 nucleotides agree with TRBD1. The CDR3 length is 15 residues. V was pared by 4 bases and J by 2 bases, with 4 bases of the junction left unmatched. Germline V gene lookup returns CDR1 LNHDA and CDR2 SQIVND (reference sequence). For the CDR3, the DNA is TGTGCCAGTAGTAGGCAGGGGGCTGGCAATCAGCCCCAGCATTTT. Amino acid sequence: CASSRQGAGNQPQHF.